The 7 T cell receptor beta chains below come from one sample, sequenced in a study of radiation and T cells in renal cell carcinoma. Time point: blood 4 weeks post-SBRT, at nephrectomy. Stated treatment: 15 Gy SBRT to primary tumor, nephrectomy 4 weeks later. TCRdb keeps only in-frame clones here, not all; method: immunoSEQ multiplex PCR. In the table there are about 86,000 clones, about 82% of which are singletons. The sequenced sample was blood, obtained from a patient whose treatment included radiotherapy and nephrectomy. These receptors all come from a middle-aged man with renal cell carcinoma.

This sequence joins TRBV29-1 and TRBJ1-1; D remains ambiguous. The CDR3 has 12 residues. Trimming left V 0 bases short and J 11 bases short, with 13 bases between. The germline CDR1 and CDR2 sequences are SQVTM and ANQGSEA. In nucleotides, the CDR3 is TGCAGCGTTGAAGATCCGGCATTTTCGGCTTTCTTT. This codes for CSVEDPAFSAFF.

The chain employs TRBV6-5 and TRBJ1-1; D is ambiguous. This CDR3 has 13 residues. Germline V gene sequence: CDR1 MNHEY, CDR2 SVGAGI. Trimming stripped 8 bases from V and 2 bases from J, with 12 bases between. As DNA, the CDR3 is TGTGCCAGCCAACATCTTCAAAACACTGAAGCTTTCTTT. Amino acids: CASQHLQNTEAFF.

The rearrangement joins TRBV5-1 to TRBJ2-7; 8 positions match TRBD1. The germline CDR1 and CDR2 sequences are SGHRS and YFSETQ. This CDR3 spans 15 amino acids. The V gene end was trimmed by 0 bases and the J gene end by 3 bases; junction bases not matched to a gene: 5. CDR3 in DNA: TGCGCCAGCAGCTTGGATGCAGGGGGCTTCTACGAGCAGTACTTC. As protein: CASSLDAGGFYEQYF.

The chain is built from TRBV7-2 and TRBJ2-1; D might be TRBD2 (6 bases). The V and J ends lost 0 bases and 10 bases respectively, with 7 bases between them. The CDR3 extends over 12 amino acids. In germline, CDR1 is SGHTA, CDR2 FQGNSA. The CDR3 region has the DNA TGTGCCAGCAGCTTAGCGGCGGGGGAGCAGTTCTTC. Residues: CASSLAAGEQFF.

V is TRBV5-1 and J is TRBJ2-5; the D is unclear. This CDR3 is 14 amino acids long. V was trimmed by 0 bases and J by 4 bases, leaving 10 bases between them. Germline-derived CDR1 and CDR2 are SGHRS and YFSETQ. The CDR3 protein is CASSLEGGRETQYF. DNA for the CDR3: TGCGCCAGCAGCTTGGAGGGCGGTAGAGAGACCCAGTACTTC.

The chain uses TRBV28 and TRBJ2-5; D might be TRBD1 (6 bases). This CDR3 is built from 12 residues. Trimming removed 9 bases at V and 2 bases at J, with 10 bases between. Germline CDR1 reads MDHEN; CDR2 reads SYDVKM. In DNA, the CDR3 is TGTGCCAGGCCGGACAGACAAGAGACCCAGTACTTC. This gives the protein CARPDRQETQYF.

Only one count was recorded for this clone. As DNA, the CDR3 is TGTGCCAGCAGGGCGGACAGTTCCTATAATTCACCCCTCCACTTT. Protein sequence: CASRADSSYNSPLHF. V is TRBV6-5 and J is TRBJ1-6; D perhaps matches TRBD1 (6 bases). This CDR3 spans 15 amino acids. V was shortened by 6 bases and J by 1 base, with 10 bases between the two germline ends. Germline-derived CDR1 and CDR2 are MNHEY and SVGAGI.